This TCR beta chain was sequenced during a study of T cells in Graves' hyperthyroidism and ophthalmopathy. The J segment lost 7 bases and the V segment lost 4 bases, leaving 5 bases of the junction unmatched. The CDR3 totals 13 residues. Germline V CDR1 and CDR2: SGHRS, YFSETQ. Participants, patients aged 18 to 65, had newly diagnosed hyperthyroidism with a duration under 2 months. The blood sample dates from first hyperthyroidism diagnosis, preceding any ophthalmopathy symptoms. Study results and caveats: Blood also carried most thyroid clonotypes expanded above 0.001. Researchers report that a 13 V-J model separated ophthalmopathy from stable hyperthyroidism.

Only a few counts were recorded for this clonotype. The antigen remains undetermined. Amplified TCR beta CDR3 regions derived from RNA transcripts. The TCR CDR3 was amplified in a first-round RT-PCR using the HTBI primer set. A single record per CDR3 protein comes from TCRdb applying MiXCR to the multiplex PCR reads. The repertoire holds a few hundred thousand distinct CDR3 sequences, with roughly 15% as singletons. The TCR sequence derives from a woman aged 50 to 65 with Graves' hyperthyroidism that later progressed to Graves' ophthalmopathy. J is TRBJ1-2 and V is TRBV5-1; 9 bases match TRBD1. The source material was blood. In nucleotides, the CDR3 is TGCGCCAGCAGCGTTACAGGGGGCCGTGGCTACACCTTC. This codes for CASSVTGGRGYTF.